This T cell receptor beta chain was observed in a study of cytomegalovirus exposure and HLA in healthy donors. Study-level points and caveats: For most TCR beta V segments, an earlier analysis put the productive rate at about 87% or about 30% of the time. As a later analysis revealed, most CMV-associated TCR beta chains appeared HLA-restricted.

Points on this clone: Antigen specificity is unknown.

With 60 Vbeta and 13 Jbeta primers, the PCR was carried out. The data were produced by immunoSEQ multiplex PCR, yet TCRdb's version contains in-frame clones alone and is incomplete. Of approximately 180,000 clones detected, about 90% appear once; the ten largest clones hold approximately 0.23%. The sequence came from a girl in the first two years of life in good health and CMV-seronegative. The source material was PBMCs.

DNA of the CDR3: TGTGCCAGCAGCTTGGCCAAGACTAGCGGGGGATCCTACGAGCAGTACTTC. It yields the protein CASSLAKTSGGSYEQYF. The rearrangement uses TRBV7-9 and TRBJ2-7; 12 bases map to TRBD2. The CDR3 sequence is 17 residues long. Germline V gene sequence: CDR1 SEHNR, CDR2 FQNEAQ (reference sequence). After removal of 3 bases from V and 1 base from J, the junction contained 7 bases not matched to a gene.